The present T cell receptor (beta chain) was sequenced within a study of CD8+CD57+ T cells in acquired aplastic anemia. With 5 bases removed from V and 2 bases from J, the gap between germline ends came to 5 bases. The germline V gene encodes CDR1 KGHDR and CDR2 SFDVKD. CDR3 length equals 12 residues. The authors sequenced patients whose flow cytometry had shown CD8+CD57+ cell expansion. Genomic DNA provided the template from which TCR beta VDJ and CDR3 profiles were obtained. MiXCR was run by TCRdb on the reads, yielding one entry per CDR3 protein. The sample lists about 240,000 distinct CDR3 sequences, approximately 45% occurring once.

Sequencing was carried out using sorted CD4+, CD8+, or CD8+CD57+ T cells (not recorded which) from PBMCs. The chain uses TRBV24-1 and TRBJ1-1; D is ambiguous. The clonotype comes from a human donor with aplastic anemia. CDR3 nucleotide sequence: TGTGCCACCAGTGCTAGTAACACTGAAGCTTTCTTT. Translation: CATSASNTEAFF.